Detailed here is one TCR beta chain. The target of this receptor is not known. Qualities for individual bases were not recorded, and no much larger clone is one base off. High-throughput TCR beta sequencing profiled peripheral blood CD8+ and CD4+ T cells from healthy donors, Susac syndrome patients and multiple sclerosis patients. Recently defined diagnostic criteria for definite or probable disease were met by the Susac syndrome patients. CD8+ TEMRA cells were enriched by FACS, while bulk CD8+ and CD4+ T cells were purified by magnetic negative isolation. Blood was drawn into EDTA tubes, processed within 24 hours, and PBMCs were isolated by density gradient centrifugation. PBMCs intended for TCR sequencing were cryopreserved in liquid nitrogen and thawed later in a water bath at 37 degrees C. The sorted or isolated CD4+, CD8+ and CD8+ TEMRA cells reached a purity of at least 90%. The entry originates in a study of CD8 T cells in Susac syndrome (dated by TCRdb to about 2019). The study in broad terms: Of the Susac syndrome patients who were sequenced, under ten were in clinical remission while about 6 had clinically active disease. At blood withdrawal, Susac syndrome patients were either therapy-naive, taking corticosteroids (in some cases with IVIg as well), or taking IVIg alone. The study used repertoire sequencing to test whether antigen drove CD8+ T cell activation and differentiation in Susac syndrome. CD8+ T cell repertoire clonality was compared between more than ten healthy donors, approximately 14 Susac syndrome patients and around 15 multiple sclerosis patients. Results the study describes overall, beyond this receptor: The study acknowledged that relatively few individuals were included in the TCR sequencing and HLA analysis. Susac syndrome CD8+ repertoires showed clonal expansion, highest in CD8+ TEMRA cells and greater in clinically active than remitting patients. Looking at Susac-specific public clones, the researchers identified fewer than 20 in the total CD8+ repertoire and roughly five in the CD8+ TEMRA repertoire.

RNA was extracted with the RNeasy kit and about 0.5 to 1 ug was reverse transcribed using random hexamers. The immunoSEQ multiplex PCR assay, covering 54 Vbeta and 13 Jbeta segments, was used to amplify TCR beta CDR3 regions. PCR amplification bias was corrected using a synthetic template baseline for primer optimization and computational correction. The original pipeline was this. Reads were annotated to V, D and J genes per IMGT and analyzed with immunoSEQ Analyzer, keeping only productive sequences. To calculate clonality, Shannon entropy was normalized by log2 of the number of productive unique sequences and then subtracted from one. For each patient and control, public and private clones were evaluated among the 100 most prevalent clones. Clones were defined as Susac-specific if absent from the healthy and MS cohorts, from 900 to 1,200 published viral clones and from other ImmuneACCESS disease sequences. TCRdb reprocessing: public reads trimmed at Q25 with fastp, clones called with MiXCR, in-frame beta chains kept. Rows matching on CDR3 protein sequence are summarized as one entry with the most common DNA and genes. The V and J calls here are based on TCRdb, not the publication. The sample table records some 130,000 distinct CDR3 sequences; over 90% of these occur just once. The top ten clonotypes cover around 0.2% of the sample.

CDR1 and CDR2, looked up from the germline V gene (reference sequence), are MNHEY and SMNVEV. V is shortened by 3 bases, J by 2 bases, and the region joining them spans 17 bases. The cysteine opens and the phenylalanine closes a CDR3 of 16 amino acids. Only the CDR3 portion is preserved as DNA: 48 bases, with reading frame beginning at the first base. This TCR derives from a human donor with Susac syndrome. The sequence joins TRBV27 to TRBJ2-7; the D gene assignment is ambiguous. Material: CD8+ T cells from PBMCs. The nucleotide sequence is TGTGCCAGCAGTTTGGGGATGGCCTTGGGGACCTACGAGCAGTACTTC. This sequence encodes CASSLGMALGTYEQYF.